What follows are 10 T cell receptor beta chains derived from one specimen sequenced in a study of shared clonotypes between healthy human individuals. Repertoires were generated with immunoSEQ multiplex PCR, while TCRdb's copy carries only in-frame clones and drops some. The repertoire holds roughly 1,000,000 clones, with roughly 74% as singletons. Sequencing was done on a sample of memory CD4+ T cells from PBMCs. The sample's subset: CD45RA-negative fraction. Every receptor here comes from a man between 18 and 35 years old in good health. Some clones in this sample may be carry-over from other donors' samples.

J is TRBJ2-1 and V is TRBV29-1; 11 bases line up with TRBD2. The CDR3 contains 14 residues. The V gene's germline CDR1 is SQVTM and CDR2 ANQGSEA. V lost 7 bases to trimming and J lost 7 bases; unmatched junction nucleotides: 9. The CDR3 DNA follows: TGCAGCGCCCCCACTAGCGGGAGTGTTAATGAGCAGTTCTTC. Its protein is CSAPTSGSVNEQFF.

The chain has TRBV4-2 and TRBJ1-1; D unclear. The V gene lost 1 base and the J gene lost 3 bases, with 9 bases spanning the gap. There are 14 residues in the CDR3. The germline V gene has CDR1 LGHNA and CDR2 YNFKEQ. For the CDR3, the DNA is TGTGCCAGCAGCCAAGGTGGGGATTACACTGAAGCTTTCTTT. Amino acid sequence: CASSQGGDYTEAFF.

V gene TRBV11-2 combines with J gene TRBJ2-3; no definite D call. Trimming stripped 0 bases from V and 1 base from J, with 5 bases between. CDR1 is SGHAT, CDR2 FQNNGV, per germline. CDR3 length: 14 residues. The CDR3 protein is CASSLDGRTDTQYF. DNA of the CDR3: TGTGCCAGCAGCTTAGATGGTCGCACAGATACGCAGTATTTT.

CDR3 coding DNA: TGTGCCAGCAGTTACGATTCTTTAACCTACGAGCAGTACTTC. This encodes CASSYDSLTYEQYF. The genes are TRBV6-6 and TRBJ2-7; D ambiguous. This CDR3 spans 14 amino acids. Germline CDR1 reads MNHNY; CDR2 reads SVGAGI (reference sequence). The V end was cut by 2 bases, the J end by 2 bases, with 10 bases between.

The V call is TRBV4-1, the J call TRBJ1-2; 10 bases fit TRBD1. V lost 3 bases and J lost 8; bases outside the gene matches: 9. The germline V gene has CDR1 MGHRA and CDR2 YSYEKL. The CDR3 is 15 residues long. CDR3 region: CASSHLNRDRGGYTF. CDR3 bases: TGCGCCAGCAGCCATCTAAACCGGGACAGGGGCGGCTACACCTTC.

The gene calls are TRBV18 and TRBJ2-1, with D unresolved. The germline V and J ends were trimmed by 2 bases and 5 bases, with 10 bases remaining between them. Germline V gene data show CDR1 as KGHSH and CDR2 as LQKENI. This CDR3 comprises 14 residues. CDR3 protein: CASSPVSLNNEQFF. In nucleotides, the CDR3 is TGTGCCAGCTCACCAGTATCTTTGAACAATGAGCAGTTCTTC. The variable domain in full, with the rest retrieved from reference TRBV18 and TRBJ2-1, is NAGVMQNPRHLVRRRGQEARLRCSPMKGHSHVYWYRQLPEEGLKFMVYLQKENIIDESGMPKERFSAEFPKEGPSILRIQQVVRGDSAAYFCASSPVSLNNEQFFGPGTRLTVL.

The chain joins TRBV28 to TRBJ2-3, with D unclear. Between the trimmed V and J ends, which lost 6 bases and 3 bases, there was a span of 19 bases. The CDR3 sequence is 16 residues long. Looked up from germline, CDR1 is MDHEN and CDR2 is SYDVKM. The chain's CDR3 is CASSRGVGLKTDTQYF. CDR3 DNA sequence: TGTGCCAGCAGCCGCGGTGTCGGCCTAAAGACAGATACGCAGTATTTT.

Worth noting for this clone: A read error may be the cause here, since a much bigger clone is one base away. Written as DNA, the CDR3 is TGTGCCAGCAGCTTAGTTGCTGGTAATGGTTACAATGAGCAGCTCTTC. Encoded protein: CASSLVAGNGYNEQLF. This chain uses TRBV11-2 with TRBJ2-1; D is undetermined. Germline V CDR1 and CDR2: SGHAT, FQNNGV. This CDR3 has 16 amino acids. The whole variable domain, filled in from reference TRBV11-2 and TRBJ2-1, reads EAGVAQSPRYKIIEKRQSVAFWCNPISGHATLYWYQQILGQGPKLLIQFQNNGVVDDSQLPKDRFSAERLKGVDSTLKIQPAKLEDSAVYLCASSLVAGNGYNEQLFGPGTRLTVL.

CDR3 region: CASSLASGNTIYF. The CDR3 nucleotides read TGTGCCAGCAGCTTAGCCAGTGGAAACACCATATATTTT. The chain carries TRBV7-3 and TRBJ1-3; no firm D call. Germline V gene lookup returns CDR1 SGHTA and CDR2 FQGTGA. This CDR3 is built from 13 residues. The V gene lost 2 bases and the J gene lost 3 bases, with 5 bases spanning the gap. Full variable domain (outside the CDR3, taken from reference TRBV7-3 and TRBJ1-3): GAGVSQTPSNKVTEKGKYVELRCDPISGHTALYWYRQSLGQGPEFLIYFQGTGAADDSGLPNDRFFAVRPEGSVSTLKIQRTERGDSAVYLCASSLASGNTIYFGEGSWLTVV.

V gene TRBV7-2 combines with J gene TRBJ2-4, with no clear D. CDR1 is SGHTA and CDR2 is FQGNSA in the germline V gene. V lost 5 bases, J lost 4 bases, and 9 bases lay in between. The CDR3 is 13 residues long. DNA of the CDR3: TGTGCCAGCAGCCTCTTCTCGAAAAACATTCAGTACTTC. Protein: CASSLFSKNIQYF.